This T cell receptor (beta chain) comes out of a study of T cell responses to AZD1222 COVID-19 vaccine (dated by TCRdb to about 2021). Regarding the complete study: A total of 230 to 250 trial participants underwent TCR sequencing, of whom 200 to 220 had received two doses of AZD1222 and around 25 had received two doses of the MenACWY control vaccine. Enrollment into the trials was organized by age into subgroups of 18-55, 56-69 and 70-plus years, and those subgroups contained roughly 150, 30 and 60 TCR-sequenced participants, respectively.

V is pared back by 6 bases and J by 3 bases, with 14 bases lying between the germline termini. The CDR3 contains 15 residues, cysteine and phenylalanine counted. Of all the DNA, just the CDR3 is kept, 45 bases in frame from base 1. For CDR1 and CDR2, the germline V gene lists MNHEY and SVGAGI. Study-level results and caveats: CD4 TCRs associated with the vaccine covered the entire spike protein, and the dominant responses were in regions 160-218 and 743-854. A significant rise in spike-specific TCR breadth and depth was observed after two AZD1222 doses relative to day 0 and relative to MenACWY recipients. Participants were mostly white British and included more females than males, and it was suggested by the authors that clonal diversity may have been underestimated. Conclusions about previously exposed vaccinees are limited, since just 5 or 6 AZD1222 recipients were seropositive for SARS-CoV-2 at baseline. In the small 56-69-year group, the increase in depth fell short of significance, most likely because of low power. Reportedly, close to half of the unique spike-specific TCRs recognized epitopes lying outside the regions that are mutated in the B.1.351 and B.1.1.7 variants. Because no samples from the day 14 peak response were available, repertoires could be characterized only after the peak T cell response.

The CDR3 regions of human TCRbeta chains were analyzed by immunosequencing. The authors' pipeline ran thus. Repertoire TCRs were checked for matches against a reference library of SARS-CoV-2-specific TCRs that had been generated using the MIRA antigen-specificity platform. Breadth was defined as the fraction of unique TCRs that were SARS-CoV-2-associated, and depth was defined as the fraction of total T cells that were SARS-CoV-2-associated. Using the MIRA data, each spike-specific TCR was assigned both to the spike region to which the TCR was reactive and to a CD4 or CD8 class. Log10-transformed breadth and depth values were compared by one-way ANOVA with Sidak's multiple comparisons tests. The source is immuneACCESS, and TCRdb retained only in-frame sequences with V and J called. Part of the clones is not carried over; for the studies checked, unresolved V genes explain less than half of this, and the remainder is unexplained. For V, J and clone size, that table is used; D and trimming come from the DNA. The sample table records 150,000 to 180,000 clones; approximately 86% of these occur just once. The ten largest make up 6.9% of the sample.

As regards this clone: Its cognate antigen has yet to be identified. No base quality values were provided; no much bigger clone lies one nucleotide off.

This sample's time point label indicates: sample from adult after SARS-CoV-2 infection, after symptom onset. A couple of convalescent COVID-19 patients, sampled after symptom onset from adults with prior SARS-CoV-2 infection, were also TCR-sequenced for comparison. The V and J segments used are TRBV6-5 and TRBJ2-2, with a tentative D gene TRBD1 over 6 matching bases. This sequence was found in an adult who had recovered from COVID-19. Sequencing used peripheral blood, obtained after recovery from COVID-19. The CDR3 in this case is CASSRLDRDTGELFF. The DNA reads as follows: TGTGCCAGCAGCCGACTGGACAGAGACACCGGGGAGCTGTTTTTT.